The 10 T cell receptor beta chains given below trace back to one sample, sequenced in a study of post-analysis software for immune sequencing data. General observations from the study: Elevated frequency relative to controls characterized several TRBV segments in patients, TRBV5-6, TRBV5-1 and TRBV20-1 among them.

The library was made from cDNA and included unique molecular identifiers. TCRdb analysed the PCR reads with MiXCR anew, one entry per CDR3 protein. The data hold hundreds of thousands of distinct CDR3 sequences, with over 45% observed a single time. These TCRs are of unknown antigen specificity. Sequenced material: blood. All receptors come from a girl aged 2 to 9 with multiple sclerosis.

CDR3 amino acids: CASSPQPYEQYF. CDR3 coding DNA: TGTGCCAGCAGCCCACAGCCCTACGAGCAGTACTTC. This sequence joins TRBV11-2 and TRBJ2-7; D gene ambiguous. Germline V lookup: CDR1 SGHAT, CDR2 FQNNGV. There are 12 residues in the CDR3. V was pared by 5 bases and J by 2 bases, with 7 bases between.

The chain is built from TRBV7-2 and TRBJ2-1, with 8 positions matching TRBD1. There are 14 residues in the CDR3. V gave up 1 base and J gave up 8 bases; unmatched junction bases: 4. Germline CDR1 and CDR2: SGHTA and FQGNSA. The CDR3 spells CASSLEARGHEQFF. CDR3 coding DNA: TGTGCCAGCAGCTTAGAGGCCAGGGGGCATGAGCAGTTCTTC.

The V gene is TRBV12-3 or TRBV12-4, the J gene TRBJ2-3; possibly TRBD2 for D (7 bases). This CDR3 has 18 residues. Deletions cut 3 bases from V and 3 bases from J, with 22 bases between. The CDR3 spells CASSFWGEGGAETDTQYF. The DNA of the CDR3 is TGTGCCAGCAGTTTTTGGGGGGAGGGGGGAGCTGAGACAGATACGCAGTATTTT.

The V gene is TRBV7-2, the J gene TRBJ2-1; tentatively, D is TRBD2 (6 bases). This CDR3 is built from 15 residues. V lost 3 bases and J lost 3, with 12 bases in between. The germline V gene has CDR1 SGHTA and CDR2 FQGNSA. DNA of the CDR3: TGTGCCAGCAGCTTGAACGGGAGAGGCTACAATGAGCAGTTCTTC. It codes for CASSLNGRGYNEQFF.

This clonotype showed up just once. This chain links TRBV10-3 with TRBJ2-1; 13 nucleotides align to TRBD2. Looked up from germline, CDR1 is ENHRY and CDR2 is SYGVKD. J gave up 7 bases and V 6 bases, and 9 bases lay outside the gene matches. The CDR3 is 16 amino acids. In DNA form, the CDR3 reads TGTGCCATCAGCCGGACTAGCGGGAGAAGTTGGAATGAGCAGTTCTTC. This encodes CAISRTSGRSWNEQFF.

Turning to this clonotype: Here the CDR3 omits its conserved ending phenylalanine or tryptophan, so a read error is the likely source. The chain joins TRBV5-6 to TRBJ2-7, with 8 bases that match TRBD2. From germline, CDR1 is SGHDT and CDR2 YYEEEE. This CDR3 contains 19 residues. In nucleotides, the CDR3 is TGTGTCAGCAGCTTATCAGCGGGGGTACCGTATTCCGTCTACGTGGAGCAGTACTGC. Residues: CVSSLSAGVPYSVYVEQYC.

This clonotype has just one count. This chain links TRBV10-3 with TRBJ2-5; TRBD1 matches at 7 bases. The CDR3 covers 15 residues. CDR1 is ENHRY and CDR2 is SYGVKD in the germline V gene. V was pared by 4 bases and J by 6 bases, with 11 bases of the junction left unmatched. For the CDR3, the DNA is TGTGCCATCAGTGGGGAAAGACAGGGTAGGAAGACCCAGTACTTC. This codes for CAISGERQGRKTQYF.

This clonotype was counted once. This chain uses TRBV24-1 with TRBJ2-1, with a tentative D call TRBD1 (6 bases). Germline CDR1 reads KGHDR; CDR2 reads SFDVKD. The CDR3 has 16 amino acids. V lost 4 bases, J lost 0 bases, and 12 bases lay in between. The CDR3 DNA reads TGTGCCACCAGTGAAGCCGCAGGGGCCTCCTACAATGAGCAGTTCTTC. It yields the protein CATSEAAGASYNEQFF.

This clonotype occurred once. This rearrangement joins TRBV20-1 to TRBJ2-3; the match to TRBD2 covers 7 bases. Looked up from germline, CDR1 is DFQATT and CDR2 is SNEGSKA (reference sequence). V trimming: 0 bases; J trimming: 3 bases; junction bases outside the gene matches: 15. The CDR3 has 18 residues. CDR3 loop: CSARDGGRGGGSTDTQYF. The DNA for the CDR3 is TGCAGTGCTAGAGATGGCGGGAGAGGAGGAGGGAGTACAGATACGCAGTATTTT.

The V and J genes are TRBV5-1 and TRBJ2-5, with TRBD2 as a possible D gene (6 bases). Germline lookup yields CDR1 SGHRS and CDR2 YFSETQ. The CDR3 spans 15 residues. Between the trimmed V and J ends, which lost 2 bases and 1 base, there was a span of 12 bases. As DNA, the CDR3 is TGCGCCAGCAGCTTCGCGGGAACTATCCAAGAGACCCAGTACTTC. This gives the protein CASSFAGTIQETQYF.